The 10 T cell receptor beta chains given below trace back to one sample, sequenced in a study of cytomegalovirus exposure and HLA in healthy donors. This PCR relied on a set of 60 Vbeta primers and 13 Jbeta primers. Profiled with immunoSEQ multiplex PCR; TCRdb holds only in-frame clones, not every one. This sample contains fewer than 250,000 clones. Sequencing used PBMCs. Receptor source: a woman aged 30 to 39 in good health and CMV-seropositive.

The CDR3, as DNA: TGTGCCAGCAGCCCAGGGAGGGTCGGGGAGACCCAGTACTTC. The encoded protein is CASSPGRVGETQYF. This rearrangement joins TRBV7-7 to TRBJ2-5, with 7 bases that match TRBD2. The CDR3 spans 14 residues. V lost 5 bases and J lost 5; bases outside the gene matches: 8. CDR1 and CDR2 from the germline V gene are SSHAT and FNYEAQ (reference sequence).

The genes are TRBV19 and TRBJ1-2; no clear D. Looked up from germline, CDR1 is LNHDA and CDR2 is SQIVND (reference sequence). This CDR3 region has 10 residues. V gave up 3 bases and J gave up 8 bases, with 4 bases separating them. The CDR3 DNA follows: TGTGCCAGTAGTATCGCGGGCTACACCTTC. Translating it yields CASSIAGYTF.

Comments on this clone: The same CDR3 also results from other DNA sequences found in this sample. The chain recombines TRBV27 with TRBJ2-3, with TRBD2 identical over 12 bases. Per the germline V gene, CDR1 is MNHEY and CDR2 is SMNVEV (reference sequence). The CDR3 is 20 amino acids. The ends lost 4 bases at V and 1 base at J; junction bases unmatched: 15. The CDR3 protein is CASSSARLAGGLRGTDTQYF. The CDR3 coding sequence is TGTGCCAGCAGTTCCGCCCGGCTAGCGGGGGGGCTTCGGGGCACAGATACGCAGTATTTT.

The V and J genes are TRBV10-3 and TRBJ1-5; no clear D gene. The germline V and J ends were trimmed by 2 bases and 4 bases, with 9 bases remaining between them. The CDR3 sequence is 14 residues long. Per the germline V gene, CDR1 is ENHRY and CDR2 is SYGVKD. CDR3 protein: CAISETEPNQPQHF. DNA for the CDR3: TGTGCCATCAGTGAGACAGAACCAAATCAGCCCCAGCATTTT.

This rearrangement joins TRBV5-1 to TRBJ1-2; the match to TRBD1 covers 8 bases. Germline V gene sequence: CDR1 SGHRS, CDR2 YFSETQ. V was clipped by 4 bases and J by 7 bases; unmatched bases: 12. CDR3 length: 15 amino acids. This CDR3 is CASSPWAGQAFGYTF. CDR3 coding DNA: TGCGCCAGCAGCCCCTGGGCGGGACAGGCCTTTGGCTACACCTTC.

This rearrangement joins TRBV5-1 to TRBJ1-1; a possible D gene is TRBD1 (6 bases). The CDR3 has 14 residues. CDR1 is SGHRS, CDR2 YFSETQ, per germline. Trimming left V 7 bases short and J 4 bases short, with 17 bases between. The CDR3 DNA sequence: TGCGCCAGCTCCCGGGGGGGCCCGGGCACTGAAGCTTTCTTT. Its protein is CASSRGGPGTEAFF. Supplemented by reference TRBV5-1 and TRBJ1-1, the full variable domain reads KAGVTQTPRYLIKTRGQQVTLSCSPISGHRSVSWYQQTPGQGLQFLFEYFSETQRNKGNFPGRFSGRQFSNSRSEMNVSTLELGDSALYLCASSRGGPGTEAFFGQGTRLTVV.

The chain uses TRBV11-3 and TRBJ2-2; TRBD2 agrees at 11 bases. In germline, CDR1 is SGHNT, CDR2 YENEEA. The junction had 14 bases not matched to a gene; V was cut back by 5 bases and J by 6 bases. This CDR3 has 18 residues. The CDR3 DNA follows: TGTGCCAGCAGCCCGAATAGCGGGAGGGCCGAGCGGGCCGGGGAGCTGTTTTTT. Residues: CASSPNSGRAERAGELFF.

This chain connects TRBV7-9 to TRBJ2-1; 8 bases are shared with TRBD2. The V gene's germline CDR1 is SEHNR and CDR2 FQNEAQ (reference sequence). The CDR3 loop spans 16 amino acids. The junction had 13 bases not matched to a gene; V was cut back by 4 bases and J by 8 bases. The CDR3 is CASSSRPLAGRDEQFF. CDR3 nucleotide sequence: TGTGCCAGCAGCTCCAGGCCCCTAGCGGGCCGGGATGAGCAGTTCTTC.

DNA for the CDR3: TGTGCCATCAGACCGGGACAGGGAGGCAATCAGCCCCAGCATTTT. Protein sequence: CAIRPGQGGNQPQHF. This sequence joins TRBV10-3 and TRBJ1-5, with 9 bases lining up with TRBD1. The ends lost 6 bases at V and 2 bases at J; junction bases unmatched: 5. This CDR3 comprises 15 residues. Germline loops: CDR1 ENHRY, CDR2 SYGVKD.

This sequence joins TRBV18 and TRBJ1-1; possible D gene TRBD1, 5 bases. V lost 6 bases and J lost 0, with 8 bases in between. Germline CDR1 reads KGHSH; CDR2 reads LQKENI. CDR3 length: 13 residues. The CDR3 spells CASSPDMNTEAFF. In DNA, the CDR3 is TGTGCCAGCTCGCCGGACATGAACACTGAAGCTTTCTTT.